This T cell receptor beta chain was profiled in a study of vaccination and CD4 T cells after COVID-19. About the research overall: For each participant, vaccination comprised two doses of either the BNT162b2 or the mRNA-1273 vaccine. Controls had a CEFX pool, an HIV-1 Nef pool, or no peptide added. Post-vaccine sample collection happened at a median of approximately 77 days after dose two, ranging 14 to 241.

Sequence data for DNA of cultured CD4+ T cells were generated by the Oncomine TCR Beta short-read assay. TCRdb reprocessed the PCR reads with MiXCR, giving one entry per CDR3 protein. The data contain 15,000 or so distinct CDR3 sequences, 60% to 80% of them singletons. The germline V gene has CDR1 SGHNT and CDR2 YYREEE (reference sequence). This CDR3 has 16 amino acids. Trimming cost V 2 bases and J 2 bases, with 14 bases left between them. Regarding this clonotype: Its antigen is still unknown.

Treatment: approximately nine-day PBMC culture with coronavirus spike peptide pools or control peptides (ViraFEST assay). Peptide pools at about 11 ug/ml, together with 7.5 to 10 IU/ml IL-2, were added to cultures of more than 1.5 million PBMCs per well. This receptor was identified in a human donor who had recovered from COVID-19. The chain is built from TRBV5-4 and TRBJ2-1, with D possibly TRBD2 on 5 matching bases. Input material: CD4+ T cells from blood, cultured in vitro. The CDR3 is CASSLGRAGAYNEQFF. The CDR3 coding sequence is TGTGCCAGCAGCTTAGGAAGGGCCGGGGCCTACAATGAGCAGTTCTTC.